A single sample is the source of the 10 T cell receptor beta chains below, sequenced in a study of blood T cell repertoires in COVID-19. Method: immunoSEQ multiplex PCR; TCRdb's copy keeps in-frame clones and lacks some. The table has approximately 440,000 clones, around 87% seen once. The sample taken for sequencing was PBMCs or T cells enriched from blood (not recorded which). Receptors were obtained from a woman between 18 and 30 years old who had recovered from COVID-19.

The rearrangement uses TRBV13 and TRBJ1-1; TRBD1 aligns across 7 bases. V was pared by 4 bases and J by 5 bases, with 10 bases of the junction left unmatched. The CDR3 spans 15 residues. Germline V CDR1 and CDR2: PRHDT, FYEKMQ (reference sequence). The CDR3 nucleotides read TGTGCCAGCAGCTGGACCCGACAGGGAGGAACTGAAGCTTTCTTT. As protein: CASSWTRQGGTEAFF.

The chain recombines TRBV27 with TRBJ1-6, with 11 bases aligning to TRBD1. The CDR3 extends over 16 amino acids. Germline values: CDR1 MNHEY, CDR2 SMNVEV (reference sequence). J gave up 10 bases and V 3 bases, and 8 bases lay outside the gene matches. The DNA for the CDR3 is TGTGCCAGCAGTTTCGGAGGGACAGGGGGGGGATCACCCCTCCACTTT. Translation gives CASSFGGTGGGSPLHF.

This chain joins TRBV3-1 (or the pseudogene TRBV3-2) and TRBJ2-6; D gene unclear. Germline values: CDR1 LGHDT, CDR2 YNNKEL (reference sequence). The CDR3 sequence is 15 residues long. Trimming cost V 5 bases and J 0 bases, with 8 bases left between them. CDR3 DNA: TGTGCCAGCAGCTATTACTACTCTGGGGCCAACGTCCTGACTTTC. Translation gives CASSYYYSGANVLTF.

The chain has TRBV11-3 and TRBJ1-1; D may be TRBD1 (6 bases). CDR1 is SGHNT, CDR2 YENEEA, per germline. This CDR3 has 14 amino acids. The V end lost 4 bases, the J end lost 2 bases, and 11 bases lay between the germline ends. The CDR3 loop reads CASSSGGVNTEAFF. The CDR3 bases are TGTGCCAGCAGCTCGGGGGGCGTAAACACTGAAGCTTTCTTT.

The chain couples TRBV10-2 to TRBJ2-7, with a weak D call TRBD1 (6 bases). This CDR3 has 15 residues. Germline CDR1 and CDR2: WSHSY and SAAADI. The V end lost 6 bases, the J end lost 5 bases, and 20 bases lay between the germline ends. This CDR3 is CASSPQGQGSDEQYF. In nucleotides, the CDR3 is TGCGCCAGCAGCCCTCAGGGGCAGGGGAGTGACGAGCAGTACTTC.

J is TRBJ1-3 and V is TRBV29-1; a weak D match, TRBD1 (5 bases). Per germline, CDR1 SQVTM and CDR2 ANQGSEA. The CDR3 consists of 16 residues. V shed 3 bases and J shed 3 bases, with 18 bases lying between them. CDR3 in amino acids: CSVELGLGWIGNTIYF. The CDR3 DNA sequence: TGCAGCGTTGAGCTGGGGCTGGGGTGGATTGGAAACACCATATATTTT.

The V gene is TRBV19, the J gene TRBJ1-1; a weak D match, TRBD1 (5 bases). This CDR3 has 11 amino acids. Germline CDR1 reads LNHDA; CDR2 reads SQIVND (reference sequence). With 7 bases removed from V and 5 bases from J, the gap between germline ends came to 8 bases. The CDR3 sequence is CASKGWTEAFF. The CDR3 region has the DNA TGTGCCAGTAAGGGGTGGACTGAAGCTTTCTTT.

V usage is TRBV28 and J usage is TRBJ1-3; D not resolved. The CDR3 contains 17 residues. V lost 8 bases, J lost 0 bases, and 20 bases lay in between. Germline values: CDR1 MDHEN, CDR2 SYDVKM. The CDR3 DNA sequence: TGTGCCAGCTTTAGGAGGGTCTTCCCGAGCTCTGGAAACACCATATATTTT. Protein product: CASFRRVFPSSGNTIYF.

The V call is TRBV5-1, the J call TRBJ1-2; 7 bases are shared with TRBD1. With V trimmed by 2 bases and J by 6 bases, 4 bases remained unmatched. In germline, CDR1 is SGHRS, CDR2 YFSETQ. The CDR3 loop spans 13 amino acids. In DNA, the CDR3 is TGCGCCAGCAGCTTAACCGACAGGGATGGCTACACCTTC. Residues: CASSLTDRDGYTF.

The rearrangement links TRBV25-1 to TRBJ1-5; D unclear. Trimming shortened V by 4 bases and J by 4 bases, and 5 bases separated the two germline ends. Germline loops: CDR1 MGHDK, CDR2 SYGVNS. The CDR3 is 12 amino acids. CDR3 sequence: CASSGPNQPQHF. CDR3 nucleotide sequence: TGTGCCAGCAGTGGTCCAAATCAGCCCCAGCATTTT. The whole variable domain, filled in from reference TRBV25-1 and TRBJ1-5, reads EADIYQTPRYLVIGTGKKITLECSQTMGHDKMYWYQQDPGMELHLIHYSYGVNSTEKGDLSSESTVSRIRTEHFPLTLESARPSHTSQYLCASSGPNQPQHFGDGTRLSIL.